These 18 T cell receptor beta chains were all obtained from the same sample, sequenced in a study of T cell responses to AZD1222 COVID-19 vaccine. Assay used: immunoSEQ multiplex PCR; TCRdb lists only in-frame clones, some missing. The sample contains about 150,000 clones, 85% to 90% of which appear only once. The sequencing used peripheral blood, collected 28 days after the second AZD1222 dose. Every receptor here comes from an adult who received the AZD1222 COVID-19 vaccine.

CDR3 residues: CASSPEASGTGELFF. The CDR3 DNA follows: TGTGCCAGCTCACCAGAGGCTAGCGGCACCGGGGAGCTGTTTTTT. This chain links TRBV18 with TRBJ2-2; 7 bases agree with TRBD2. The CDR3 runs to 15 residues. Germline V gives CDR1 KGHSH, CDR2 LQKENI. The V segment lost 2 bases and the J segment 4 bases; nucleotides outside the gene matches: 4.

The CDR3 protein is CASAPQSSGGYEQYF. The CDR3 bases are TGTGCCAGCGCCCCCCAATCCAGCGGAGGGTACGAGCAGTACTTC. The V call is TRBV28, the J call TRBJ2-7; weak D call: TRBD2 (6 bases). Germline CDR1 reads MDHEN; CDR2 reads SYDVKM. This CDR3 has 15 amino acids. Deletions cut 8 bases from V and 4 bases from J, with 21 bases between.

DNA of the CDR3: TGCGCCAGCAGCCCCGGGACTAGCGGGAGCAAAGAGACCCAGTACTTC. It encodes CASSPGTSGSKETQYF. The rearrangement uses TRBV5-1 and TRBJ2-5; 14 positions agree with TRBD2. The CDR3 length is 16 residues. J was trimmed by 3 bases and V by 4 bases; bases with no gene match: 5. CDR1 is SGHRS and CDR2 is YFSETQ in the germline V gene.

The chain links TRBV28 to TRBJ1-5; 7 bases match TRBD1. After removal of 6 bases from V and 4 bases from J, the junction contained 3 bases not matched to a gene. The V gene's germline CDR1 is MDHEN and CDR2 SYDVKM. The CDR3 loop spans 13 amino acids. The CDR3 reads CASRDRMNQPQHF. The CDR3 bases are TGTGCCAGCAGGGACAGGATGAATCAGCCCCAGCATTTT. Based on the CDR3 plus reference TRBV28 and TRBJ1-5, the full variable domain is DVKVTQSSRYLVKRTGEKVFLECVQDMDHENMFWYRQDPGLGLRLIYFSYDVKMKEKGDIPEGYSVSREKKERFSLILESASTNQTSMYLCASRDRMNQPQHFGDGTRLSIL.

This sequence joins TRBV18 and TRBJ2-3, with D perhaps TRBD1 (5 bases). The V gene lost 2 bases and the J gene lost 2 bases, with 11 bases spanning the gap. CDR1 and CDR2 (germline): KGHSH, LQKENI. CDR3 length: 15 amino acids. Here the CDR3 reads CASSPSSGFTDTQYF. The CDR3 DNA sequence: TGTGCCAGCTCACCAAGCTCAGGGTTCACAGATACGCAGTATTTT. The entire variable domain, with the rest obtained from reference TRBV18 and TRBJ2-3, is as follows: NAGVMQNPRHLVRRRGQEARLRCSPMKGHSHVYWYRQLPEEGLKFMVYLQKENIIDESGMPKERFSAEFPKEGPSILRIQQVVRGDSAAYFCASSPSSGFTDTQYFGPGTRLTVL.

V is TRBV7-8 and J is TRBJ2-2, with TRBD2 identical over 7 bases. Looked up from germline, CDR1 is SGHVS and CDR2 is FQNEAQ. V trimming: 7 bases; J trimming: 4 bases; junction bases outside the gene matches: 9. This CDR3 contains 15 residues. CDR3 nucleotides: TGTGCCAGCACCCGAGCGGGGAAGGCCACCGGGGAGCTGTTTTTT. This encodes CASTRAGKATGELFF.

The CDR3: CASSPSGAGELFF. The CDR3 bases are TGTGCCAGCAGCCCCAGCGGGGCCGGGGAGCTGTTTTTT. V is TRBV7-6 and J is TRBJ2-2; 7 positions match TRBD2. From germline, CDR1 is SGHVS and CDR2 FNYEAQ. Losses at the gene ends were 5 bases for V and 6 bases for J; bases not matched to a gene: 3. This CDR3 contains 13 residues. The complete variable domain, with remaining parts taken from reference TRBV7-6 and TRBJ2-2, reads GAGVSQSPRYKVTKRGQDVALRCDPISGHVSLYWYRQALGQGPEFLTYFNYEAQQDKSGLPNDRFSAERPEGSISTLTIQRTEQRDSAMYRCASSPSGAGELFFGEGSRLTVL.

This clone has only one observation. V usage is TRBV7-9 and J usage is TRBJ1-3; D remains ambiguous. Trimming stripped 11 bases from V and 4 bases from J, with 21 bases between. Germline V CDR1 and CDR2: SEHNR, FQNEAQ (reference sequence). CDR3 length equals 15 residues. CDR3 residues: CAAIPTRQVGNTIYF. As DNA, the CDR3 is TGTGCCGCGATACCTACTCGGCAGGTCGGAAACACCATATATTTT.

V gene TRBV12-5 combines with J gene TRBJ1-1, with 9 bases fitting TRBD1. The trim removed 5 bases at V and 3 bases at J, leaving 16 bases unmatched. This CDR3 comprises 18 residues. Germline V gives CDR1 LGHNT, CDR2 FRNRAP. The CDR3 is CASGLTRGQGSLDTEAFF. The CDR3 nucleotides read TGTGCTAGTGGTCTCACCCGGGGACAGGGATCTTTGGACACTGAAGCTTTCTTT. Complete variable domain (other parts from reference TRBV12-5 and TRBJ1-1): DARVTQTPRHKVTEMGQEVTMRCQPILGHNTVFWYRQTMMQGLELLAYFRNRAPLDDSGMPKDRFSAEMPDATLATLKIQPSEPRDSAVYFCASGLTRGQGSLDTEAFFGQGTRLTVV.

V and J are TRBV3-1 (or the pseudogene TRBV3-2) and TRBJ1-1; D is undetermined. V was shortened by 4 bases and J by 6 bases, with 9 bases between the two germline ends. CDR3 length equals 12 residues. CDR1 and CDR2 from the germline V gene are LGHDT and YNNKEL (reference sequence). The CDR3 reads CASSLRGAEAFF. The CDR3, as DNA: TGTGCCAGCAGCCTGCGGGGAGCTGAAGCTTTCTTT.

This rearrangement joins TRBV6-2 or TRBV6-3 to TRBJ2-7; 11 bases are a match to TRBD2. Germline assignment: CDR1 MNHEY and CDR2 SVGEGT. This CDR3 comprises 16 residues. Trimming took 4 bases from V and 4 from J; bases not matched to a gene: 9. CDR3 bases: TGTGCCAGCAGTTCTTTCATGACTAGCGGGATTTACGAGCAGTACTTC. Translating it yields CASSSFMTSGIYEQYF.

Only one count was recorded for this clone. V and J are TRBV27 and TRBJ2-6; D not resolved. The ends were cut back, 4 bases at V and 2 bases at J, with 9 bases in the middle. CDR1 is MNHEY, CDR2 SMNVEV, per germline (reference sequence). This CDR3 is built from 15 residues. CDR3 in DNA: TGTGCCAGCAGTTCCGGGTGGGCTGGGGCCAACGTCCTGACTTTC. Protein sequence: CASSSGWAGANVLTF.

The rearrangement uses TRBV3-1 (or the pseudogene TRBV3-2) and TRBJ2-4; 7 bases fit TRBD1. Germline V gives CDR1 LGHDT, CDR2 YNNKEL (reference sequence). CDR3 length: 18 amino acids. Losses at the gene ends were 3 bases for V and 3 bases for J; bases not matched to a gene: 14. CDR3 DNA sequence: TGTGCCAGCAGCCAGTTATGGGGGCTATCAGGGGGCAAAAACATTCAGTACTTC. Residues: CASSQLWGLSGGKNIQYF.

J is TRBJ1-1 and V is TRBV7-2, with D hard to call. The CDR3 consists of 14 residues. Trimming pared 5 bases from V and 3 bases from J, leaving 13 bases between. Germline-derived CDR1 and CDR2 are SGHTA and FQGNSA. The chain's CDR3 is CASSPTELDTEAFF. Written as DNA, the CDR3 is TGTGCCAGCAGCCCGACGGAGCTAGACACTGAAGCTTTCTTT.

In DNA form, the CDR3 reads TGTGCCAGTAGTATTAGACACCCCCGGGACAGGGATGTCCAAAGGCCCCAGCATTTT. Residues: CASSIRHPRDRDVQRPQHF. The chain employs TRBV19 and TRBJ1-5; the match to TRBD1 covers 9 bases. J lost 9 bases, V lost 3 bases, and 21 bases had no gene match. The CDR3 runs 19 residues. Germline assignment: CDR1 LNHDA and CDR2 SQIVND (reference sequence).

The rearrangement joins TRBV24-1 to TRBJ1-2; tentative D call: TRBD1 (6 bases). The CDR3 extends over 13 amino acids. Per germline, CDR1 KGHDR and CDR2 SFDVKD. V was clipped by 7 bases and J by 6 bases, with 14 bases between them. The DNA for the CDR3 is TGTGCCACCAGCCCTGCTAACAGGGATGGCTACACCTTC. Translated, it gives CATSPANRDGYTF.

V is TRBV6-2 or TRBV6-3 and J is TRBJ2-7, with 13 bases that match TRBD2. The CDR3 consists of 15 residues. Trimming cost V 0 bases and J 6 bases; bases outside gene matches: 2. The germline V gene encodes CDR1 MNHEY and CDR2 SVGEGT. CDR3 in amino acids: CASSYSGLAGVEQYF. The DNA of the CDR3 is TGTGCCAGCAGTTACTCCGGACTAGCGGGAGTCGAGCAGTACTTC.

This clone was observed a single time. This rearrangement joins TRBV3-1 (or the pseudogene TRBV3-2) to TRBJ1-2; D is possibly TRBD1 (5 bases). The CDR3 sequence is 16 residues long. Germline values: CDR1 LGHDT, CDR2 YNNKEL (reference sequence). Trimming removed 1 base from V and 6 bases from J, with 18 bases in between. CDR3 coding DNA: TGTGCCAGCAGCCAAGTACAAAGGGACGGGGAGCATGGCTACACCTTC. Translated, it gives CASSQVQRDGEHGYTF.